This T cell receptor beta chain was sequenced in a study of CDR3 diversity in severe acne. The CDR3 extends over 15 amino acids. In germline, CDR1 is LNHNV, CDR2 YYDKDF (reference sequence). V lost 0 bases and J 1 base, leaving 8 bases between the germline ends. MiXCR, run by TCRdb on the PCR reads, gives a single entry per CDR3 protein. The sample carries some 84,000 distinct CDR3 sequences, about 54% recorded once. Many counts were recorded for this clonotype. The J gene is TRBJ2-3, the V gene TRBV15; D gene ambiguous. The sequence derives from a male donor in good health, without acne. What was sequenced was blood. The CDR3: CATSRDRTRTDTQYF. The CDR3 DNA reads TGTGCCACCAGCAGAGACCGGACCCGCACAGATACGCAGTATTTT.